Following are 12 T cell receptor beta chains from one sample sequenced in a study of cytomegalovirus exposure and HLA in healthy donors. PCR amplification relied on 60 Vbeta primers (plus 13 Jbeta primers). Repertoires were generated with immunoSEQ multiplex PCR, while TCRdb's copy carries only in-frame clones and drops some. The table lists about 89,000 clones, 60% to 80% of them singletons. The material sequenced was PBMCs. These receptors all come from a man in his thirties or forties in good health and CMV-seronegative.

The chain combines TRBV4-3 with TRBJ1-4, with 7 bases that match TRBD1. The CDR3 loop spans 17 amino acids. V trimming: 0 bases; J trimming: 3 bases; junction bases outside the gene matches: 7. Per germline, CDR1 LGHNA and CDR2 YSLEER. CDR3 amino acids: CASSQEGRGRSNEKLFF. For the CDR3, the DNA is TGCGCCAGCAGCCAAGAAGGCAGGGGGAGATCTAATGAAAAACTGTTTTTT.

The gene calls are TRBV7-8 and TRBJ1-3; D not resolved. CDR1 and CDR2 (germline): SGHVS, FQNEAQ. Trimming shortened V by 2 bases and J by 0 bases, and 5 bases separated the two germline ends. The CDR3 has 14 amino acids. The CDR3 loop reads CASSLPNSGNTIYF. In nucleotides, the CDR3 is TGTGCCAGCAGCTTACCAAACTCTGGAAACACCATATATTTT.

The CDR3 DNA reads as TGTGCCAGCAGCTTGGTGCAGACAAATGAGCAGTTCTTC. This encodes CASSLVQTNEQFF. The V and J genes are TRBV5-4 and TRBJ2-1; D uncertain. Germline V gives CDR1 SGHNT, CDR2 YYREEE (reference sequence). Trimming stripped 0 bases from V and 7 bases from J, with 8 bases between. This CDR3 region has 13 residues.

V gene TRBV5-6 combines with J gene TRBJ2-5; possible D gene TRBD1, 5 bases. This CDR3 is built from 13 residues. Germline V gene sequence: CDR1 SGHDT, CDR2 YYEEEE. V was cut by 2 bases and J by 5 bases, with 10 bases left in between. CDR3 sequence reads: CASSFSRVETQYF. As DNA, the CDR3 is TGTGCCAGCAGCTTCTCCAGGGTTGAGACCCAGTACTTC.

The rearrangement joins TRBV7-9 to TRBJ2-3, with 10 positions matching TRBD1. This CDR3 has 15 amino acids. The germline CDR1 and CDR2 sequences are SEHNR and FQNEAQ (reference sequence). V lost 7 bases and J lost 6; bases outside the gene matches: 10. The CDR3 loop is CASIRQGAPRDTQYF. CDR3 DNA: TGTGCCAGCATCCGACAGGGGGCGCCGAGGGATACGCAGTATTTT.

The rearrangement uses TRBV4-1 and TRBJ1-4, with D hard to call. This CDR3 comprises 17 residues. Germline V gene data show CDR1 as MGHRA and CDR2 as YSYEKL. V lost 0 bases and J 8 bases, leaving 19 bases between the germline ends. The CDR3 loop reads CASSQDTSGRVREKLFF. CDR3 bases: TGCGCCAGCAGCCAAGATACATCCGGGCGGGTGCGGGAAAAACTGTTTTTT.

There are a few counts of this clone. V usage is TRBV18 and J usage is TRBJ2-5, with D hard to call. The CDR3 is made up of 14 amino acids. Germline V CDR1 and CDR2: KGHSH, LQKENI. V lost 0 bases, J lost 7 bases, and 12 bases lay in between. The CDR3 bases are TGTGCCAGCTCACCACCCTTTCTTACGGTGACCCAGTACTTC. Encoded protein: CASSPPFLTVTQYF.

The V and J genes are TRBV6-5 and TRBJ1-2; 10 bases are shared with TRBD1. CDR3 length equals 16 residues. Germline V gene sequence: CDR1 MNHEY, CDR2 SVGAGI. V gave up 0 bases and J gave up 7 bases; unmatched junction bases: 8. The chain's CDR3 is CASSYSGQGGTGGYTF. CDR3 nucleotide sequence: TGTGCCAGCAGTTACTCAGGACAGGGGGGTACTGGTGGCTACACCTTC.

The V call is TRBV28, the J call TRBJ2-1; TRBD2 is a possible D gene (6 bases). There are 14 residues in the CDR3. In germline, CDR1 is MDHEN, CDR2 SYDVKM. Between the trimmed V and J ends, which lost 10 bases and 8 bases, there was a span of 21 bases. The CDR3 region is CATRPGLPGDEQFF. As DNA, the CDR3 is TGTGCCACCAGGCCGGGACTCCCAGGAGATGAGCAGTTCTTC.

The chain has TRBV11-2 and TRBJ2-5; no definite D call. The J call is in doubt because the DNA end fits TRBJ2-7 better. Germline CDR1 reads SGHAT; CDR2 reads FQNNGV. This CDR3 has 13 residues. This chain's CDR3 is CASSPLPEYEQYF. CDR3 bases: TGTGCCAGCAGCCCCCTCCCCGAGTACGAGCAGTACTTC.

CDR3 DNA sequence: TGTGCCAGCAGCCCTGACGGGAGCTCCTACAATGAGCAGTTCTTC. Protein sequence: CASSPDGSSYNEQFF. The chain combines TRBV27 with TRBJ2-1, with D possibly being TRBD2 (6 bases). Germline V gives CDR1 MNHEY, CDR2 SMNVEV (reference sequence). The CDR3 contains 15 residues. With 6 bases removed from V and 0 bases from J, the gap between germline ends came to 12 bases.

V usage is TRBV5-4 and J usage is TRBJ1-1, with 7 bases that match TRBD1. Trimming cost V 5 bases and J 0 bases; bases outside gene matches: 4. This CDR3 has 14 residues. The germline V gene encodes CDR1 SGHNT and CDR2 YYREEE (reference sequence). In DNA form, the CDR3 reads TGTGCCAGCAGGTCAGGGGGAATGAACACTGAAGCTTTCTTT. Protein product: CASRSGGMNTEAFF.